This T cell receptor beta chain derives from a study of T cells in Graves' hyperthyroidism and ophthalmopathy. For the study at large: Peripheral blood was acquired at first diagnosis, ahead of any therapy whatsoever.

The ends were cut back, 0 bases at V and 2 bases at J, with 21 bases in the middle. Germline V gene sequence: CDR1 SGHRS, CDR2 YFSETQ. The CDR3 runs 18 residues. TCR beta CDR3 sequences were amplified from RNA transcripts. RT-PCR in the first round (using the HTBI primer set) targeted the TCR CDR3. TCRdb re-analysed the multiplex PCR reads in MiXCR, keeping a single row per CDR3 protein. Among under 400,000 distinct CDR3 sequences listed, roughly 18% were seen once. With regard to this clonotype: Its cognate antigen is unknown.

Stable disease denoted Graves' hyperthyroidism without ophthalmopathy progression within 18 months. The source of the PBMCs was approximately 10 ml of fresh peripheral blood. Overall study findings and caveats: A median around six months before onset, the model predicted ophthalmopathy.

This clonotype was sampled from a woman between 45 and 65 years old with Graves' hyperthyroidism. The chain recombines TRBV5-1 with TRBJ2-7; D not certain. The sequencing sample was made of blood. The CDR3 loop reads CASSLGLKGPSNTYEQYF. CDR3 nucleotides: TGCGCCAGCAGCTTGGGCTTAAAGGGTCCCTCGAATACCTACGAGCAGTACTTC. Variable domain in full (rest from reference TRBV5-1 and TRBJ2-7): KAGVTQTPRYLIKTRGQQVTLSCSPISGHRSVSWYQQTPGQGLQFLFEYFSETQRNKGNFPGRFSGRQFSNSRSEMNVSTLELGDSALYLCASSLGLKGPSNTYEQYFGPGTRLTVT.